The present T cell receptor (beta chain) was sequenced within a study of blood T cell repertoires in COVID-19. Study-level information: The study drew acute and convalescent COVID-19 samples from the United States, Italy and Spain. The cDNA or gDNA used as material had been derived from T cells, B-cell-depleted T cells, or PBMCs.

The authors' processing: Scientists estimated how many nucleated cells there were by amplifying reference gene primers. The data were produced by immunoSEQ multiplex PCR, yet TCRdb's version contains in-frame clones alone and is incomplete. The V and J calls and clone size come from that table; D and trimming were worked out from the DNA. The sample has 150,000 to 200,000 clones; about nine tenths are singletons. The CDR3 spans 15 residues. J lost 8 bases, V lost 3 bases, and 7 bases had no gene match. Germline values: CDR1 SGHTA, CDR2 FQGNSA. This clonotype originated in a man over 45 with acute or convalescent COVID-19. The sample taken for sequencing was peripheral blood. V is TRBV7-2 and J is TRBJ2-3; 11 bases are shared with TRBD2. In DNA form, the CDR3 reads TGTGCCAGCAGCTTTTCCCTAGCGGGGGGAGGTACGCAGTATTTT. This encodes CASSFSLAGGGTQYF.